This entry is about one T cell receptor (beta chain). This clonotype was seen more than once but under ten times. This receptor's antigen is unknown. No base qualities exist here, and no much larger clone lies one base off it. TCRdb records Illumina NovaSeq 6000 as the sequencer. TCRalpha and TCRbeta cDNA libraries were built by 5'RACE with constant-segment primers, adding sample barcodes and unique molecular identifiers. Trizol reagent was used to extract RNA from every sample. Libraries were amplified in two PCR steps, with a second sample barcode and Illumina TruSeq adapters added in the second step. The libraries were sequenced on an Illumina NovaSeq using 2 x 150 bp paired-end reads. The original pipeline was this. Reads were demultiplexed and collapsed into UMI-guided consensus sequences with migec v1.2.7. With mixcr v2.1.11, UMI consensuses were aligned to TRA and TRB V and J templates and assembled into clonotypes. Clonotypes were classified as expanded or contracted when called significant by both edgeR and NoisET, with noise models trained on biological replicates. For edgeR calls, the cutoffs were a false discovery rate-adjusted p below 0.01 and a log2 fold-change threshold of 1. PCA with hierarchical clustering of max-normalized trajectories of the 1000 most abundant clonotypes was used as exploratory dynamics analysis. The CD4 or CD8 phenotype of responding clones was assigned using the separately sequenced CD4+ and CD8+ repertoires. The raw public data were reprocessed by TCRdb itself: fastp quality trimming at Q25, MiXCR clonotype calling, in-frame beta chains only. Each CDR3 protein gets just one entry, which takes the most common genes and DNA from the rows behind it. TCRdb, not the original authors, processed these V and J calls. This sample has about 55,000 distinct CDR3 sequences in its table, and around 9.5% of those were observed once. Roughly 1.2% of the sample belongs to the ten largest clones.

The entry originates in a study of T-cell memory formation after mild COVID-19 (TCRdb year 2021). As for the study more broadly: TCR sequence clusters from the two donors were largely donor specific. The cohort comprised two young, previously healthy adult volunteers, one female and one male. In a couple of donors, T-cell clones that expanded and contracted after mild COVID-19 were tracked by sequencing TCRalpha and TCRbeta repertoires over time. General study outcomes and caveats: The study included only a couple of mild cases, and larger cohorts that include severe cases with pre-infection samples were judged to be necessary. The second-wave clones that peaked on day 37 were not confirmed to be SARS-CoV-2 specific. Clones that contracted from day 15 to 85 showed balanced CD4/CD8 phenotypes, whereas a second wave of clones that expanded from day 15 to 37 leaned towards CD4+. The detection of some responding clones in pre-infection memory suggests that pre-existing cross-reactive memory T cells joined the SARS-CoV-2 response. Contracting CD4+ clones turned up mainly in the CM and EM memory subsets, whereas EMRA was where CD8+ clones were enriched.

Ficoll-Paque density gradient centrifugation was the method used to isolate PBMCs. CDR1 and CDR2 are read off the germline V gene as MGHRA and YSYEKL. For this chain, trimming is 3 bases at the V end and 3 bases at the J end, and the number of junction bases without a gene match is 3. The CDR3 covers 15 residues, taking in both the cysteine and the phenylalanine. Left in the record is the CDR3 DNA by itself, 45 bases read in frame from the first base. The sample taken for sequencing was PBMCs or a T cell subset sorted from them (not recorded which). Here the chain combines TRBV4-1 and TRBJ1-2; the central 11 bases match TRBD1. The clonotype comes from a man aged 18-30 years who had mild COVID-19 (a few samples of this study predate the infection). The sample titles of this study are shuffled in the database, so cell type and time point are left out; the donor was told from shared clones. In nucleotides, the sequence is TGCGCCAGCAGCCATGGACAGGGGGCGGACTATGGCTACACCTTC. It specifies CASSHGQGADYGYTF.